These 11 T cell receptor beta chains came from one sample sequenced in a study of cytomegalovirus exposure and HLA in healthy donors. A multiplex PCR was run with 60 Vbeta primers and 13 Jbeta primers. Profiling relied on immunoSEQ multiplex PCR, and the TCRdb table lists in-frame clones only, not all of them. The sample includes nearly 65,000 clones, roughly 70% seen only once; the top ten take 5% to 7%. The sequenced sample consisted of PBMCs. Receptors were obtained from a man in his forties or fifties in good health and CMV-seronegative.

The chain couples TRBV5-6 to TRBJ2-1, with TRBD2 identical over 8 bases. J was trimmed by 8 bases and V by 5 bases; bases with no gene match: 9. The CDR3 covers 14 residues. Germline CDR1 and CDR2: SGHDT and YYEEEE. In DNA form, the CDR3 reads TGTGCCAGCAGAAGCCAGCGGGGGCGCTATGAGCAGTTCTTC. Residues: CASRSQRGRYEQFF.

V and J are TRBV6-4 and TRBJ2-1; 9 nucleotides line up with TRBD1. This CDR3 is built from 15 residues. Trimming removed 1 base from V and 6 bases from J; junction bases left unmatched: 4. Germline CDR1 is MRHNA and CDR2 is SNTAGT. The CDR3 coding sequence is TGTGCCAGCAGTGACTGGGACAGGGATCGCAATGAGCAGTTCTTC. Amino acids: CASSDWDRDRNEQFF.

DNA for the CDR3: TGCAGCGTCGGCGGGACAGGGAACTACGAGCAGTACTTC. Its protein product is CSVGGTGNYEQYF. The chain employs TRBV29-1 and TRBJ2-7; 9 bases agree with TRBD1. The germline V gene encodes CDR1 SQVTM and CDR2 ANQGSEA. There are 13 residues in the CDR3. Trimming at V came to 6 bases and at J to 3 bases, leaving 6 bases not matched to a gene.

A few counts support this clone. This chain connects TRBV7-9 to TRBJ1-2; no clear D. CDR1 and CDR2 (germline): SEHNR, FQNEAQ (reference sequence). Trimming took off 4 bases at V and 2 bases at J, with 11 bases between the two ends. This CDR3 contains 14 residues. CDR3 nucleotides: TGTGCCAGCAGCTCATCAGGTCACAACTATGGCTACACCTTC. Translating it yields CASSSSGHNYGYTF.

V gene TRBV7-2 combines with J gene TRBJ1-1, with D perhaps TRBD1 (5 bases). V lost 0 bases, J lost 5 bases, and 10 bases lay in between. The CDR3 contains 14 residues. Per the germline V gene, CDR1 is SGHTA and CDR2 is FQGNSA. DNA of the CDR3: TGTGCCAGCAGCTTAGCCTCGCAGGGAACTGAAGCTTTCTTT. It translates to CASSLASQGTEAFF.

This clone has just one count. The chain combines TRBV2 with TRBJ2-1, with a tentative D call TRBD2 (6 bases). There are 18 residues in the CDR3. The V gene lost 2 bases and the J gene lost 0 bases, with 17 bases spanning the gap. Germline assignment: CDR1 SNHLY and CDR2 FYNNEI. The CDR3 spells CASSEPRSSARSYNEQFF. Written as DNA, the CDR3 is TGTGCCAGCAGTGAACCCCGATCTAGCGCACGCTCCTACAATGAGCAGTTCTTC.

The V call is TRBV27, the J call TRBJ1-1; TRBD1 might be the D (6 bases). Germline V lookup: CDR1 MNHEY, CDR2 SMNVEV (reference sequence). Between the trimmed V and J ends, which lost 3 bases and 1 base, there was a span of 6 bases. The CDR3 sequence is 13 residues long. The CDR3 DNA reads TGTGCCAGCAGTTTGGGACAGAACACTGAAGCTTTCTTT. It codes for CASSLGQNTEAFF.

In its sample, this clone was seen a few times. This chain links TRBV11-1 with TRBJ1-3; 9 bases are a match to TRBD1. The length of the CDR3 is 15 residues. V shed 5 bases and J 3 bases; nucleotides not matched to a gene: 5. Germline CDR1 and CDR2: SGHAT and FQDESV (reference sequence). CDR3 sequence reads: CASSLGQGYGNTIYF. The CDR3 nucleotides are TGTGCCAGCAGCCTGGGACAGGGCTATGGAAACACCATATATTTT.

The rearrangement joins TRBV18 to TRBJ1-1; D is perhaps TRBD1 (5 bases). V was shortened by 1 base and J by 4 bases, with 10 bases between the two germline ends. Germline V gene data show CDR1 as KGHSH and CDR2 as LQKENI. The CDR3 totals 14 residues. The CDR3 spells CASSPLEGATEAFF. The CDR3 bases are TGTGCCAGCTCACCACTAGAAGGGGCCACTGAAGCTTTCTTT.

The rearrangement links TRBV27 to TRBJ2-5; TRBD1 aligns across 9 bases. The J call could be wrong; TRBJ2-7 is a better fit for the DNA end. Germline loops: CDR1 MNHEY, CDR2 SMNVEV (reference sequence). The CDR3 sequence is 12 residues long. The CDR3 reads CATRQGGNEQYF. The CDR3 DNA is TGTGCCACCCGACAGGGGGGTAACGAGCAGTACTTC.

The chain carries TRBV13 and TRBJ2-1; TRBD2 matches at 15 bases. Losses at the gene ends were 1 base for V and 10 bases for J; bases not matched to a gene: 8. Germline lookup yields CDR1 PRHDT and CDR2 FYEKMQ (reference sequence). The CDR3 runs to 17 residues. DNA for the CDR3: TGTGCCAGCAGCTTAGAAGGACTAGCGGGGGGGCCAGGGGAGCAGTTCTTC. Its translation is CASSLEGLAGGPGEQFF.